The clone carrying this TCR beta chain was seen more than once but under ten times. Its antigen remains unidentified. This sample was taken from a study of cytomegalovirus exposure and HLA in healthy donors. The overall study: Inside one of the first data releases sat 75 million to 100 million unique TCRs taken from HLA-typed donors.

Overall study findings and caveats: For TCR beta chains, V- and J-gene trimming was later linked to a missense DCLRE1C variant. Association with HLA alleles at 0.05 false discovery rate was found for 17,000 or so TCR beta sequences in a later analysis.

The PCR made use of 60 Vbeta and 13 Jbeta primers. As processed by the authors: Later analysis identified some 88 million unique TCR beta chains, 10 million to 12 million shared. The table came from immunoSEQ multiplex PCR; TCRdb's copy has only in-frame clones and leaves some out. Clone size and the V and J calls come from that table; the DNA yielded D and trimming. In the table there are about 160,000 clones, approximately 81% of which are singletons. V shed 5 bases and J 11 bases; nucleotides not matched to a gene: 3. Germline V CDR1 and CDR2: SGHVS, FQNEAQ. The CDR3 runs 12 residues. The gene calls are TRBV7-8 and TRBJ1-6; 7 bases are a match to TRBD1. The sequence was collected from a man younger than 35 in good health and CMV-seropositive. Sequenced input: PBMCs. As DNA, the CDR3 is TGTGCCAGCAGCCCTGGGACAGCACCCCTCCACTTT. This encodes CASSPGTAPLHF.